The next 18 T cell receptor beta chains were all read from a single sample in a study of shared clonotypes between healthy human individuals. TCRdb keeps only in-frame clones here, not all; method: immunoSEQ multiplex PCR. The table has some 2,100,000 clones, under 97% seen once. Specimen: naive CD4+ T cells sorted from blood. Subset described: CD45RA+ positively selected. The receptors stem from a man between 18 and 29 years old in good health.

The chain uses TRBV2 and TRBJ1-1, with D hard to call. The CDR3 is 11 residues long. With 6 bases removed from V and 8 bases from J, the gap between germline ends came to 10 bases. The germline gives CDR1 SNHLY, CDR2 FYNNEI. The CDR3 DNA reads TGTGCCAGCAGGGACCGGGCCGAAGCTTTCTTT. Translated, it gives CASRDRAEAFF.

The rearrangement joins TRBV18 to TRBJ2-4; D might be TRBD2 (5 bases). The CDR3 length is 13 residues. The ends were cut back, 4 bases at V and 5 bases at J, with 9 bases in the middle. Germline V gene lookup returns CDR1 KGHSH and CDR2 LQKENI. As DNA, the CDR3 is TGTGCCAGCTCACTTGGACTCCAAAACATTCAGTACTTC. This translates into CASSLGLQNIQYF.

CDR3 coding DNA: TGTGCTAGTGGTTTCGGCAGGGCGACCCAGTACTTC. It translates to CASGFGRATQYF. The chain is built from TRBV12-5 and TRBJ2-5, with a weak D call TRBD1 (5 bases). This CDR3 region has 12 residues. Deletions cut 3 bases from V and 7 bases from J, with 9 bases between. From germline, CDR1 is LGHNT and CDR2 FRNRAP.

The chain's CDR3 is CASSPGTGGGYEQYF. The CDR3, as DNA: TGTGCCAGCAGTCCCGGGACAGGGGGCGGCTACGAGCAGTACTTC. This chain links TRBV28 with TRBJ2-7, with 12 bases fitting TRBD1. The CDR3 covers 15 residues. Germline V gene sequence: CDR1 MDHEN, CDR2 SYDVKM. J gave up 3 bases and V 5 bases, and 5 bases lay outside the gene matches.

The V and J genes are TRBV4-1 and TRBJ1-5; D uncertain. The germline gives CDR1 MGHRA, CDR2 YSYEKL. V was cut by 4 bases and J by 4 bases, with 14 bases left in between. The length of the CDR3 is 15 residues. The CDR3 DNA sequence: TGCGCCAGCAGCCCAATAGGTTTCGGGAATCAGCCCCAGCATTTT. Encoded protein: CASSPIGFGNQPQHF.

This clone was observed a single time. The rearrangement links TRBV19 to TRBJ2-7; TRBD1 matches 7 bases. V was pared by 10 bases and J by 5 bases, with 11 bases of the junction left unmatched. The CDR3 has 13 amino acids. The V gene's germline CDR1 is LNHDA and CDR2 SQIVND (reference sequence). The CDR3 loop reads CATATGFGNEQYF. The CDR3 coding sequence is TGTGCCACCGCGACAGGGTTCGGAAACGAGCAGTACTTC.

CDR3 DNA: TGTGCCAGCACCCTTACGTCTTTGGGCACAGATACGCAGTATTTT. The encoded protein is CASTLTSLGTDTQYF. The V gene is TRBV7-2, the J gene TRBJ2-3; D remains ambiguous. CDR1 is SGHTA, CDR2 FQGNSA, per germline. Trimming pared 7 bases from V and 1 base from J, leaving 15 bases between. This CDR3 has 15 residues. The full variable domain, rest sourced from reference TRBV7-2 and TRBJ2-3, is GAGVSQSPSNKVTEKGKDVELRCDPISGHTALYWYRQSLGQGLEFLIYFQGNSAPDKSGLPSDRFSAERTGGSVSTLTIQRTQQEDSAVYLCASTLTSLGTDTQYFGPGTRLTVL.

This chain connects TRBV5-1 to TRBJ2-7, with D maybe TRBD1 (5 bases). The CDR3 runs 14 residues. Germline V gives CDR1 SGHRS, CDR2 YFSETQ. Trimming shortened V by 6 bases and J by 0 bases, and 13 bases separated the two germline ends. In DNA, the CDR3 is TGCGCCAGCACCCTGGGGCAGGGCTCCTACGAGCAGTACTTC. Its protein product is CASTLGQGSYEQYF.

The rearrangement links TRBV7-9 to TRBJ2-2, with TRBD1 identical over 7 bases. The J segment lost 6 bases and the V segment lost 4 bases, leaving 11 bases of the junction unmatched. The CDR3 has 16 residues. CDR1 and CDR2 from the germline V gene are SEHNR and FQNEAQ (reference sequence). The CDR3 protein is CASSSQTGISAGELFF. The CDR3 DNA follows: TGTGCCAGCAGCTCCCAGACAGGGATCTCGGCCGGGGAGCTGTTTTTT.

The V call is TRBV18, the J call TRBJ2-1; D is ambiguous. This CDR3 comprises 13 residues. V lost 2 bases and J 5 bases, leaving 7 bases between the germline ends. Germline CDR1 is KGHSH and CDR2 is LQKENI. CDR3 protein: CASSPVRDNEQFF. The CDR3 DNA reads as TGTGCCAGCTCACCAGTCCGGGACAATGAGCAGTTCTTC.

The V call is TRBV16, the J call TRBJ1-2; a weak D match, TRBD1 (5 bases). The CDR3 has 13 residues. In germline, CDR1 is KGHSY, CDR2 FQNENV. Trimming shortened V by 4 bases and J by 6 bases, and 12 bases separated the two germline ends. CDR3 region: CASSRTPPDGYTF. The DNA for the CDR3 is TGTGCCAGCAGCCGGACACCTCCGGATGGCTACACCTTC.

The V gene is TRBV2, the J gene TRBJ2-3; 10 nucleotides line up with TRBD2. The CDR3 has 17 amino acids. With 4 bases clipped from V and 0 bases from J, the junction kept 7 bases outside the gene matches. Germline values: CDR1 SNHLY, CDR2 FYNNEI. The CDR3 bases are TGTGCCAGCAGTGCAGCTACTAGCGGGGCGAGCACAGATACGCAGTATTTT. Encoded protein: CASSAATSGASTDTQYF.

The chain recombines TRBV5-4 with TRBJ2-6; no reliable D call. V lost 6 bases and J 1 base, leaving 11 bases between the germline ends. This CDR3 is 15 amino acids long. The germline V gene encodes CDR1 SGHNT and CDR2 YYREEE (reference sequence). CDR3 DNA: TGTGCCAGCAACAACGCGGCGTCTGGGGCCAACGTCCTGACTTTC. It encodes CASNNAASGANVLTF.

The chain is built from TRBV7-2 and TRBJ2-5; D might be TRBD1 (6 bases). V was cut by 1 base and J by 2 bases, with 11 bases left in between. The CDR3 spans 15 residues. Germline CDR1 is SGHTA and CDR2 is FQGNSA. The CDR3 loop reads CASSLGGHIQETQYF. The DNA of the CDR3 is TGTGCCAGCAGCTTAGGGGGGCACATACAAGAGACCCAGTACTTC. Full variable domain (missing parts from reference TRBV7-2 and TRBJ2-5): GAGVSQSPSNKVTEKGKDVELRCDPISGHTALYWYRQSLGQGLEFLIYFQGNSAPDKSGLPSDRFSAERTGGSVSTLTIQRTQQEDSAVYLCASSLGGHIQETQYFGPGTRLLVL.

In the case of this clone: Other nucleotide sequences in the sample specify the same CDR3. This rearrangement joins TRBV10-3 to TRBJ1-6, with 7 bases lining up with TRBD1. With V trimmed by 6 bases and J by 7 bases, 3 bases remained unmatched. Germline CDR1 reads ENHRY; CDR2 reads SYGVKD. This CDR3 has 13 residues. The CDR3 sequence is CAISRDRNSPLHF. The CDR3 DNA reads TGTGCCATCAGCCGGGACAGAAATTCACCCCTCCACTTT.

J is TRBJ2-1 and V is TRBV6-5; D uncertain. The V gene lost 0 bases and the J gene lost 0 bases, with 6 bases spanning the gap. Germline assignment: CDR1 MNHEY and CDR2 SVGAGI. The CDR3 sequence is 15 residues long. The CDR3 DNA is TGTGCCAGCAGTTACTCTCCGAGCTCCTACAATGAGCAGTTCTTC. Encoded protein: CASSYSPSSYNEQFF.

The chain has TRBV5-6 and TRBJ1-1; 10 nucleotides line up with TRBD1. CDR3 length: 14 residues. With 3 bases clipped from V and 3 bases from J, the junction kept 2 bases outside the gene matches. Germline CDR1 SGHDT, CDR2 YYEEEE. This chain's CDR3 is CASSWTGGDTEAFF. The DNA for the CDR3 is TGTGCCAGCAGCTGGACAGGGGGGGACACTGAAGCTTTCTTT.

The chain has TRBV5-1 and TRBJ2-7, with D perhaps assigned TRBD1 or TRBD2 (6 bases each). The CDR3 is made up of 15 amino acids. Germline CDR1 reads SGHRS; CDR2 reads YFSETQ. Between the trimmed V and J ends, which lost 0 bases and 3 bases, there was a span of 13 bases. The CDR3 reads CASSLVSGADYEQYF. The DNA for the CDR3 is TGCGCCAGCAGCTTGGTCTCGGGGGCTGACTACGAGCAGTACTTC.